What follows are 14 T cell receptor beta chains derived from one specimen sequenced in a study of glioma-infiltrating T cells after dendritic cell vaccination. Clones were sequenced by immunoSEQ multiplex PCR, and TCRdb holds only the in-frame ones, with some missing. The data hold 98,000 or so clones, with about 85% observed a single time. Time point reported: after dendritic cell vaccination, including at tumor progression/relapse. Specimen: blood, collected after dendritic cell vaccination. The receptors derive from a human donor with glioblastoma.

The sample holds a few counts of this clone. V is TRBV7-8 and J is TRBJ2-7, with D possibly being TRBD2 (6 bases). CDR3 length: 16 amino acids. Between the trimmed V and J ends, which lost 5 bases and 0 bases, there was a span of 17 bases. Per germline, CDR1 SGHVS and CDR2 FQNEAQ. Here the CDR3 reads CASSAQLATSSYEQYF. In nucleotides, the CDR3 is TGTGCCAGCAGCGCCCAGCTAGCGACGAGCTCCTACGAGCAGTACTTC.

V and J are TRBV30 and TRBJ2-2, with 7 bases matching TRBD2. This CDR3 region has 13 residues. CDR1 is GTSNPN, CDR2 SVGIG, per germline (reference sequence). Trimming took 5 bases from V and 4 from J; bases not matched to a gene: 4. This CDR3 is CAWGGEITGELFF. In nucleotides, the CDR3 is TGTGCCTGGGGGGGGGAGATCACCGGGGAGCTGTTTTTT.

This clone occurred once. This chain links TRBV5-4 with TRBJ1-6, with TRBD1 matching 9 bases. Germline trimming cut 0 bases from V and 8 bases from J; bases unmatched to any gene: 3. The CDR3 extends over 15 amino acids. The V gene's germline CDR1 is SGHNT and CDR2 YYREEE (reference sequence). The CDR3 nucleotides are TGTGCCAGCAGCTTGGCCGGGACAGGGTATTCACCCCTCCACTTT. Its protein product is CASSLAGTGYSPLHF.

V is TRBV2 and J is TRBJ2-7; D call uncertain. The CDR3 length is 13 residues. V was pared by 6 bases and J by 0 bases, with 9 bases between. Germline V CDR1 and CDR2: SNHLY, FYNNEI. The CDR3 nucleotides are TGTGCCAGCAGCCTAATGAGCTCCTACGAGCAGTACTTC. It codes for CASSLMSSYEQYF.

The chain couples TRBV9 to TRBJ2-3; 10 nucleotides match TRBD2. The CDR3 is made up of 17 amino acids. V lost 0 bases, J lost 1 base, and 5 bases stayed unmatched. Germline V gives CDR1 SGDLS, CDR2 YYNGEE. The CDR3 spells CASSVGGLAGGTDTQYF. The CDR3 DNA is TGTGCCAGCAGCGTAGGGGGGCTAGCGGGGGGCACAGATACGCAGTATTTT.

This clone has just a few counts. This chain joins TRBV7-6 and TRBJ2-1; perhaps TRBD2 as D (5 bases). The germline V and J ends were trimmed by 4 bases and 6 bases, with 13 bases remaining between them. CDR1 and CDR2 from the germline V gene are SGHVS and FNYEAQ. CDR3 size: 14 residues. CDR3 in DNA: TGTGCCAGCAGCTCCGACTACGGGGTCAATGAGCAGTTCTTC. As protein: CASSSDYGVNEQFF.

The chain is built from TRBV2 and TRBJ2-7; maybe TRBD1 (6 bases). Germline V gene sequence: CDR1 SNHLY, CDR2 FYNNEI. The CDR3 loop spans 15 amino acids. The V end lost 2 bases, the J end lost 0 bases, and 11 bases lay between the germline ends. This CDR3 is CASSELDRRSYEQYF. In nucleotides, the CDR3 is TGTGCCAGCAGTGAACTAGACAGGCGCTCCTACGAGCAGTACTTC.

V and J are TRBV19 and TRBJ1-1, with no clear D. V was shortened by 2 bases and J by 11 bases, with 15 bases between the two germline ends. This CDR3 comprises 13 residues. The germline V gene encodes CDR1 LNHDA and CDR2 SQIVND (reference sequence). The DNA of the CDR3 is TGTGCCAGTAGTATACTCGAGAGCGCTTACGCTTTCTTT. Translation: CASSILESAYAFF.

The genes are TRBV5-5 and TRBJ2-7, with TRBD2 matching over 8 bases. The CDR3 runs 14 residues. Germline assignment: CDR1 SGHKS and CDR2 YYEKEE (reference sequence). Germline trimming cut 1 base from V and 6 bases from J; bases unmatched to any gene: 6. Here the CDR3 DNA reads TGTGCCAGCAGCTTGAGCGGGAGTCCCGGCGAGCAGTACTTC. Its protein is CASSLSGSPGEQYF. Complete variable domain (other parts from reference TRBV5-5 and TRBJ2-7): DAGVTQSPTHLIKTRGQQVTLRCSPISGHKSVSWYQQVLGQGPQFIFQYYEKEERGRGNFPDRFSARQFPNYSSELNVNALLLGDSALYLCASSLSGSPGEQYFGPGTRLTVT.

The chain uses TRBV7-9 and TRBJ1-1; maybe TRBD1 (6 bases). CDR1 and CDR2 (germline): SEHNR, FQNEAQ (reference sequence). CDR3 length: 17 residues. Deletions cut 1 base from V and 1 base from J, with 16 bases between. In nucleotides, the CDR3 is TGTGCCAGCAGCTTAGGAGGGGGGGCCGCTAGGAACACTGAAGCTTTCTTT. This codes for CASSLGGGAARNTEAFF.

Note on this clone: This CDR3 is also generated by other DNA sequences in the sample. V usage is TRBV30 and J usage is TRBJ1-5; D possibly corresponds to TRBD1 (5 bases). From germline, CDR1 is GTSNPN and CDR2 SVGIG (reference sequence). V dropped 3 bases and J dropped 5 bases, with 11 bases sitting between them. This CDR3 comprises 13 residues. The CDR3 DNA reads as TGTGCCTGGAGCTCAGGAGGGGATCAGCCCCAGCATTTT. Its protein is CAWSSGGDQPQHF.

This clone was counted between two and nine times. The J gene is TRBJ2-1, the V gene TRBV18; 9 bases fit TRBD2. Trimming cost V 3 bases and J 9 bases; bases outside gene matches: 12. The CDR3 length is 16 residues. Germline V lookup: CDR1 KGHSH, CDR2 LQKENI. The CDR3 sequence: CASSPRSGSAITEQFF. In DNA form, the CDR3 reads TGTGCCAGCTCACCCCGTAGCGGGAGTGCTATCACTGAGCAGTTCTTC.

The chain links TRBV29-1 to TRBJ1-4; D call uncertain. The CDR3 extends over 13 amino acids. The V end lost 4 bases, the J end lost 4 bases, and 10 bases lay between the germline ends. Looked up from germline, CDR1 is SQVTM and CDR2 is ANQGSEA. The CDR3 reads CSVGGRDNEKLFF. CDR3 DNA: TGCAGCGTTGGTGGGAGGGATAATGAAAAACTGTTTTTT.

This clone occurred a few times. CDR3 sequence: CASSRSPGEQYF. The DNA for the CDR3 is TGTGCCAGCTCTCGTTCTCCAGGGGAGCAGTACTTC. V gene TRBV6-6 combines with J gene TRBJ2-7; D possibly corresponds to TRBD1 (5 bases). Germline CDR1 and CDR2: MNHNY and SVGAGI (reference sequence). This CDR3 has 12 residues. The ends were cut back, 8 bases at V and 7 bases at J, with 15 bases in the middle.